This is a list of T cell receptor beta chains from one sample in a study of cytomegalovirus exposure and HLA in healthy donors. Sequencing used immunoSEQ multiplex PCR; TCRdb keeps in-frame clones, though not all of them. The sample includes some 150,000 clones, 60% to 85% of them seen just once. The source material was PBMCs. The source of these receptors is a male donor in good health and CMV-seronegative. The CDR3 runs from the conserved cysteine through the conserved F or W. Each record gives: J gene, D gene, clone size, V gene, CDR3 DNA, CDR3 protein. A D gene is named only where the DNA matches it firmly. Clone size is not always given. Where it is, it says once, few, many or a class for expanded clones.

TRBJ2-7 | NA | NA | TRBV2 | TGTGCCAGCAGTGGACAGGTTATGGAGCAGTACTTC | CASSGQVMEQYF
TRBJ2-1 | TRBD2 | NA | TRBV10-1 | TGCGCCAGCAGTGAGTCGGGTCCTAGCGGGAGGGCCGGGTCCTACAATGAGCAGTTCTTC | CASSESGPSGRAGSYNEQFF
TRBJ1-2 | NA | NA | TRBV21-1 | TGTGCCAGCAGCCCTCCAACGATGGCGGGGGGCGGCCGCTGGGGCTACACCTTC | CASSPPTMAGGGRWGYTF
TRBJ2-6 | NA | NA | TRBV5-8 | TGTGCCAGCAGCGGAGTTGGCCTGTCTGGGGCCAACGTCCTGACTTTC | CASSGVGLSGANVLTF
TRBJ1-1 | NA | NA | TRBV5-1 | TGCGCCAGCAACCAAATCGGACGGGAGAACACTGAAGCTTTCTTT | CASNQIGRENTEAFF
TRBJ1-2 | NA | once | TRBV5-1 | TGCGCCAGCAGCTTGGTCAGGATCCAGGAAGGCTACACCTTC | CASSLVRIQEGYTF
TRBJ2-1 | TRBD2 | NA | TRBV9 | TGTGCCAGCAGCGTAGGCTGGACTAGCGGCTACAATGAGCAGTTCTTC | CASSVGWTSGYNEQFF
TRBJ1-1 | NA | NA | TRBV7-6 | TGTGCCAGCAGCTTAGCCCATAACACTGAAGCTTTCTTT | CASSLAHNTEAFF
TRBJ2-2 | NA | NA | TRBV6-4 | TGTGCCAGCAGTGACTCTAATAGGAGAACCACCGGGGAGCTGTTTTTT | CASSDSNRRTTGELFF
TRBJ2-1 | NA | NA | TRBV6-1 | TGTGCCAGCAGTGAAGTACAGATGCAGTTCTTC | CASSEVQMQFF
TRBJ1-2 | NA | NA | TRBV4-1 | TGCGCCAGCAGCCAAGGCCCTGGGTCTAAAGCGGACACCTTC | CASSQGPGSKADTF
TRBJ2-5 | TRBD1 | once | TRBV25-1 | TGTGCCAGCAGTGTGACGGGACAGGGCCCCCAAGAGACCCAGTACTTC | CASSVTGQGPQETQYF
TRBJ2-5 | NA | NA | TRBV7-2 | TGTGCCAGCAGTAACATTATACAAGAGACCCAGTACTTC | CASSNIIQETQYF
TRBJ2-1 | TRBD2 | NA | TRBV9 | TGTGCCAGCAGCGCCAGCGGGGGGACCAATGAGCAGTTCTTC | CASSASGGTNEQFF
TRBJ2-2 | TRBD2 | NA | TRBV12-5 | TGTGCTAGTGGTTTGCGGGAGGTGGGCACCGGGGAGCTGTTTTTT | CASGLREVGTGELFF
TRBJ1-2 | NA | NA | TRBV4-3 | TGCGCCAGCAGCCAAGATCAACCAGGGAACTATGGCTACACCTTC | CASSQDQPGNYGYTF
TRBJ1-5 | NA | NA | TRBV6-1 | TGTGCCAGCATGAGAATGGGCAGTAATCAGCCCCAGCATTTT | CASMRMGSNQPQHF
TRBJ1-5 | NA | NA | TRBV27 | TGTGCCAGCAGTAAGACCGAGGGGGTCGGCAATCAGCCCCAGCATTTT | CASSKTEGVGNQPQHF
TRBJ1-2 | TRBD1 | NA | TRBV4-3 | TGCGCCAGCAGCCAAGATTCCGGGACAGGGGTTAAAATCTATGGCTACACCTTC | CASSQDSGTGVKIYGYTF
TRBJ1-1 | NA | NA | TRBV6-5 | TGTGCCAGCAGGCCGCCAGGTCCCTCCTTCACTGAAGCTTTCTTT | CASRPPGPSFTEAFF
TRBJ1-5 | NA | few | TRBV5-6 | TGTGCCAGCAGCTCATCCGGGACATTTTATAGCAATCAGCCCCAGCATTTT | CASSSSGTFYSNQPQHF
TRBJ2-7 | NA | NA | TRBV27 | TGTGCCAGCAGTTTGAGAGTAACCTACGAGCAGTACTTC | CASSLRVTYEQYF
TRBJ1-4 | TRBD1 | NA | TRBV4-1 | TGCGCCAGCAGCCGGGGGACAGGAGGGGATGAAAAACTGTTTTTT | CASSRGTGGDEKLFF
TRBJ1-2 | NA | few | TRBV19 | TGTGCCAGTAGCCGGGGGGATTCAGGGTATGGCTACACCTTC | CASSRGDSGYGYTF
TRBJ1-4 | NA | few | TRBV10-1 | TGCGCCACCCGAGTAGCTAATGAAAAACTGTTTTTT | CATRVANEKLFF
TRBJ2-2 | TRBD1 | NA | TRBV5-1 | TGCGCCAGCAGCTTTATACAGGGGTCCAGTCTGGACACCGGGGAGCTGTTTTTT | CASSFIQGSSLDTGELFF
TRBJ2-7 | TRBD2 | NA | TRBV6-6 | TGTGCCGGTCGGACTAGCGGGGGGTACGAGCAGTACTTC | CAGRTSGGYEQYF
TRBJ2-2 | NA | few | TRBV10-3 | TGTGCCATCAGTCCGGGACTCCTAGCCGGGGAGCTGTTTTTT | CAISPGLLAGELFF
TRBJ2-1 | NA | NA | TRBV27 | TGTGCCAGCAGTTTCAACCAAATAAGCACTGAGCAGTTCTTC | CASSFNQISTEQFF
TRBJ1-4 | TRBD1 | NA | TRBV19 | TGTGCCAGTACTTGGACAGGGGGCGAAAAACTGTTTTTT | CASTWTGGEKLFF
TRBJ2-3 | TRBD2 | NA | TRBV19 | TGTGCCAGTAGTCCAACCGGGACTACTAGCACAGATACGCAGTATTTT | CASSPTGTTSTDTQYF
TRBJ2-7 | NA | NA | TRBV18 | TGTGCCAGCTCACCAGCTCCGCTCTCCAGCTACGAGCAGTACTTC | CASSPAPLSSYEQYF
TRBJ2-5 | NA | NA | TRBV13 | TGTGCCAGCAGCTTAGGGCGGGAGACCCAGTACTTC | CASSLGRETQYF
TRBJ1-4 | NA | NA | TRBV12-5 | TGTGCTAGTGGTTTGGTACAGGAAAAACTGTTTTTT | CASGLVQEKLFF
TRBJ1-5 | NA | few | TRBV9 | TGTGCCAGCAGCTTATCGGGGGTCAATCAGCCCCAGCATTTT | CASSLSGVNQPQHF
TRBJ2-7 | NA | NA | TRBV4-3 | TGCGCCAGCAGCCAAGACTCGGGGTACGAGCAGTACTTC | CASSQDSGYEQYF
TRBJ1-1 | TRBD1 | NA | TRBV5-6 | TGTGCCAGCAGCCCTACAGGGGATGAAGCTTTCTTT | CASSPTGDEAFF
TRBJ2-1 | NA | NA | TRBV7-9 | TGTGCCAGCGCCAAGAGATCCATCTCCTACAATGAGCAGTTCTTC | CASAKRSISYNEQFF
TRBJ2-7 | TRBD2 | NA | TRBV4-2 | TGTGCCAGCAGCCAAGTTGGGGGGGGAGAGGCCTACGAGCAGTACTTC | CASSQVGGGEAYEQYF
TRBJ1-5 | TRBD1 | few | TRBV2 | TGTGCCAGCTCGGGACAGGGGACTCAGCCCCAGCATTTT | CASSGQGTQPQHF
TRBJ2-6 | TRBD1 | few | TRBV15 | TGTGCCACCGCCCGGGACAGGGGCTCTGGGGCCAACGTCCTGACTTTC | CATARDRGSGANVLTF
TRBJ2-3 | NA | NA | TRBV7-9 | TGTGCCCGCAGCTTAGAATCCGGGGGACCCACAGATACGCAGTATTTT | CARSLESGGPTDTQYF
TRBJ2-7 | TRBD1 | once | TRBV6-5 | TGTGCCAGCAGAACGCCGGGACAGGGAAGATACGAGCAGTACTTC | CASRTPGQGRYEQYF
TRBJ2-5 | TRBD2 | NA | TRBV5-1 | TGCGCCAGCAGCTTGGAATCGGGGGGGCGAGAGACCCAGTACTTC | CASSLESGGRETQYF
TRBJ1-2 | NA | NA | TRBV9 | TGTGCCAGCAGCGTAGGCGCGTGGGGGGGAAACTATGGCTACACCTTC | CASSVGAWGGNYGYTF
TRBJ1-4 | NA | NA | TRBV27 | TGTGCCAGCAGACCGACAGGCAATGAAAAACTGTTTTTT | CASRPTGNEKLFF
TRBJ2-7 | NA | NA | TRBV5-6 | TGTGCCAGCAGCTTGGGGTCAGGGGACCCATACGAGCAGTACTTC | CASSLGSGDPYEQYF
TRBJ1-6 | NA | NA | TRBV6-5 | TGTGCCAGCAGTTACGAAGTCGCGTCACCCCTCCACTTT | CASSYEVASPLHF